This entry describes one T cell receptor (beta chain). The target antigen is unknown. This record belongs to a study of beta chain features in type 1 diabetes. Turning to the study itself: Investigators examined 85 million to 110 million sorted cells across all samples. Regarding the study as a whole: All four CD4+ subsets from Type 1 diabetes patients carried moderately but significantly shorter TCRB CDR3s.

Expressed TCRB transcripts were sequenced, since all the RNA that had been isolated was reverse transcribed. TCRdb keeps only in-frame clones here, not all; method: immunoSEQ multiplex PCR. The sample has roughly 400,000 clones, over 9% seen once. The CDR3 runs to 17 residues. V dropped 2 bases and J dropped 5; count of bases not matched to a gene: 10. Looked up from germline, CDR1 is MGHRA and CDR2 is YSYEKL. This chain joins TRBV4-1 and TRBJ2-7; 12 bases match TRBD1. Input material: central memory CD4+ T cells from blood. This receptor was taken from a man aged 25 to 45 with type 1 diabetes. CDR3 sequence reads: CASSQYTPGQGADEQYF. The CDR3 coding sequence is TGCGCCAGCAGCCAATACACCCCGGGACAGGGGGCGGACGAGCAGTACTTC.